This T cell receptor (beta chain) came from a study of shared clonotypes between healthy human individuals. Study-wide background: Each donor contributed plates that comprised three CD4 naive, three CD4 memory, two CD8 naive and one CD8 memory.

Comments on this clone: Its antigen remains unidentified.

The study drew all its donors from Caucasian adults living in Nashville, Tennessee. Sequenced by immunoSEQ multiplex PCR; TCRdb stores in-frame clones only, minus some. The sample shows 1.4 million or so clones, approximately 98.5% of them seen only once. The germline V gene encodes CDR1 SNHLY and CDR2 FYNNEI. V shed 6 bases and J 7 bases; nucleotides not matched to a gene: 12. The CDR3 runs to 16 residues. Study results and limitations: Naive subsets, compared against memory subsets, generally had larger estimated richness values. Represented diversity, genetic and exposure-history alike, was limited by few donors.

This chain connects TRBV2 to TRBJ2-1; 10 bases fit TRBD1. The specimen sequenced was naive CD4+ T cells sorted from blood. The subset: CD45RA+ positively selected. The sequence was obtained from a man aged 25-45 years in good health. As DNA, the CDR3 is TGTGCCAGCAGGCCGACAGGGGGCAAGGAGAGGAATGAGCAGTTCTTC. Translating gives CASRPTGGKERNEQFF.